The clone carrying this T cell receptor beta chain has just a few counts. The entry originates in a study of blood T cells in healthy people across ages. A second roughly 7 to 12 cycle PCR used barcoded and J-beta primers. MiXCR, applied by TCRdb to the 5' RACE reads, yields one record per CDR3 protein. The sample includes 800,000 to 1,300,000 distinct CDR3 sequences, roughly a quarter of them seen just once. The germline CDR1 and CDR2 sequences are SQVTM and ANQGSEA. This CDR3 is 17 amino acids long. The J segment lost 2 bases and the V segment lost 3 bases, leaving 14 bases of the junction unmatched. The sample also formed part of further work on T cells of mothers and their children.

The chain employs TRBV29-1 and TRBJ2-5; 8 positions match TRBD2. This receptor was taken from a girl aged 2 to 9 in good health. The specimen was blood. The CDR3 region is CSVEFFAAGGTQETQYF. The CDR3 region has the DNA TGCAGCGTTGAGTTCTTCGCGGCGGGGGGAACACAAGAGACCCAGTACTTC. Variable domain in full (rest from reference TRBV29-1 and TRBJ2-5): SAVISQKPSRDICQRGTSLTIQCQVDSQVTMMFWYRQQPGQSLTLIATANQGSEATYESGFVIDKFPISRPNLTFSTLTVSNMSPEDSSIYLCSVEFFAAGGTQETQYFGPGTRLLVL.